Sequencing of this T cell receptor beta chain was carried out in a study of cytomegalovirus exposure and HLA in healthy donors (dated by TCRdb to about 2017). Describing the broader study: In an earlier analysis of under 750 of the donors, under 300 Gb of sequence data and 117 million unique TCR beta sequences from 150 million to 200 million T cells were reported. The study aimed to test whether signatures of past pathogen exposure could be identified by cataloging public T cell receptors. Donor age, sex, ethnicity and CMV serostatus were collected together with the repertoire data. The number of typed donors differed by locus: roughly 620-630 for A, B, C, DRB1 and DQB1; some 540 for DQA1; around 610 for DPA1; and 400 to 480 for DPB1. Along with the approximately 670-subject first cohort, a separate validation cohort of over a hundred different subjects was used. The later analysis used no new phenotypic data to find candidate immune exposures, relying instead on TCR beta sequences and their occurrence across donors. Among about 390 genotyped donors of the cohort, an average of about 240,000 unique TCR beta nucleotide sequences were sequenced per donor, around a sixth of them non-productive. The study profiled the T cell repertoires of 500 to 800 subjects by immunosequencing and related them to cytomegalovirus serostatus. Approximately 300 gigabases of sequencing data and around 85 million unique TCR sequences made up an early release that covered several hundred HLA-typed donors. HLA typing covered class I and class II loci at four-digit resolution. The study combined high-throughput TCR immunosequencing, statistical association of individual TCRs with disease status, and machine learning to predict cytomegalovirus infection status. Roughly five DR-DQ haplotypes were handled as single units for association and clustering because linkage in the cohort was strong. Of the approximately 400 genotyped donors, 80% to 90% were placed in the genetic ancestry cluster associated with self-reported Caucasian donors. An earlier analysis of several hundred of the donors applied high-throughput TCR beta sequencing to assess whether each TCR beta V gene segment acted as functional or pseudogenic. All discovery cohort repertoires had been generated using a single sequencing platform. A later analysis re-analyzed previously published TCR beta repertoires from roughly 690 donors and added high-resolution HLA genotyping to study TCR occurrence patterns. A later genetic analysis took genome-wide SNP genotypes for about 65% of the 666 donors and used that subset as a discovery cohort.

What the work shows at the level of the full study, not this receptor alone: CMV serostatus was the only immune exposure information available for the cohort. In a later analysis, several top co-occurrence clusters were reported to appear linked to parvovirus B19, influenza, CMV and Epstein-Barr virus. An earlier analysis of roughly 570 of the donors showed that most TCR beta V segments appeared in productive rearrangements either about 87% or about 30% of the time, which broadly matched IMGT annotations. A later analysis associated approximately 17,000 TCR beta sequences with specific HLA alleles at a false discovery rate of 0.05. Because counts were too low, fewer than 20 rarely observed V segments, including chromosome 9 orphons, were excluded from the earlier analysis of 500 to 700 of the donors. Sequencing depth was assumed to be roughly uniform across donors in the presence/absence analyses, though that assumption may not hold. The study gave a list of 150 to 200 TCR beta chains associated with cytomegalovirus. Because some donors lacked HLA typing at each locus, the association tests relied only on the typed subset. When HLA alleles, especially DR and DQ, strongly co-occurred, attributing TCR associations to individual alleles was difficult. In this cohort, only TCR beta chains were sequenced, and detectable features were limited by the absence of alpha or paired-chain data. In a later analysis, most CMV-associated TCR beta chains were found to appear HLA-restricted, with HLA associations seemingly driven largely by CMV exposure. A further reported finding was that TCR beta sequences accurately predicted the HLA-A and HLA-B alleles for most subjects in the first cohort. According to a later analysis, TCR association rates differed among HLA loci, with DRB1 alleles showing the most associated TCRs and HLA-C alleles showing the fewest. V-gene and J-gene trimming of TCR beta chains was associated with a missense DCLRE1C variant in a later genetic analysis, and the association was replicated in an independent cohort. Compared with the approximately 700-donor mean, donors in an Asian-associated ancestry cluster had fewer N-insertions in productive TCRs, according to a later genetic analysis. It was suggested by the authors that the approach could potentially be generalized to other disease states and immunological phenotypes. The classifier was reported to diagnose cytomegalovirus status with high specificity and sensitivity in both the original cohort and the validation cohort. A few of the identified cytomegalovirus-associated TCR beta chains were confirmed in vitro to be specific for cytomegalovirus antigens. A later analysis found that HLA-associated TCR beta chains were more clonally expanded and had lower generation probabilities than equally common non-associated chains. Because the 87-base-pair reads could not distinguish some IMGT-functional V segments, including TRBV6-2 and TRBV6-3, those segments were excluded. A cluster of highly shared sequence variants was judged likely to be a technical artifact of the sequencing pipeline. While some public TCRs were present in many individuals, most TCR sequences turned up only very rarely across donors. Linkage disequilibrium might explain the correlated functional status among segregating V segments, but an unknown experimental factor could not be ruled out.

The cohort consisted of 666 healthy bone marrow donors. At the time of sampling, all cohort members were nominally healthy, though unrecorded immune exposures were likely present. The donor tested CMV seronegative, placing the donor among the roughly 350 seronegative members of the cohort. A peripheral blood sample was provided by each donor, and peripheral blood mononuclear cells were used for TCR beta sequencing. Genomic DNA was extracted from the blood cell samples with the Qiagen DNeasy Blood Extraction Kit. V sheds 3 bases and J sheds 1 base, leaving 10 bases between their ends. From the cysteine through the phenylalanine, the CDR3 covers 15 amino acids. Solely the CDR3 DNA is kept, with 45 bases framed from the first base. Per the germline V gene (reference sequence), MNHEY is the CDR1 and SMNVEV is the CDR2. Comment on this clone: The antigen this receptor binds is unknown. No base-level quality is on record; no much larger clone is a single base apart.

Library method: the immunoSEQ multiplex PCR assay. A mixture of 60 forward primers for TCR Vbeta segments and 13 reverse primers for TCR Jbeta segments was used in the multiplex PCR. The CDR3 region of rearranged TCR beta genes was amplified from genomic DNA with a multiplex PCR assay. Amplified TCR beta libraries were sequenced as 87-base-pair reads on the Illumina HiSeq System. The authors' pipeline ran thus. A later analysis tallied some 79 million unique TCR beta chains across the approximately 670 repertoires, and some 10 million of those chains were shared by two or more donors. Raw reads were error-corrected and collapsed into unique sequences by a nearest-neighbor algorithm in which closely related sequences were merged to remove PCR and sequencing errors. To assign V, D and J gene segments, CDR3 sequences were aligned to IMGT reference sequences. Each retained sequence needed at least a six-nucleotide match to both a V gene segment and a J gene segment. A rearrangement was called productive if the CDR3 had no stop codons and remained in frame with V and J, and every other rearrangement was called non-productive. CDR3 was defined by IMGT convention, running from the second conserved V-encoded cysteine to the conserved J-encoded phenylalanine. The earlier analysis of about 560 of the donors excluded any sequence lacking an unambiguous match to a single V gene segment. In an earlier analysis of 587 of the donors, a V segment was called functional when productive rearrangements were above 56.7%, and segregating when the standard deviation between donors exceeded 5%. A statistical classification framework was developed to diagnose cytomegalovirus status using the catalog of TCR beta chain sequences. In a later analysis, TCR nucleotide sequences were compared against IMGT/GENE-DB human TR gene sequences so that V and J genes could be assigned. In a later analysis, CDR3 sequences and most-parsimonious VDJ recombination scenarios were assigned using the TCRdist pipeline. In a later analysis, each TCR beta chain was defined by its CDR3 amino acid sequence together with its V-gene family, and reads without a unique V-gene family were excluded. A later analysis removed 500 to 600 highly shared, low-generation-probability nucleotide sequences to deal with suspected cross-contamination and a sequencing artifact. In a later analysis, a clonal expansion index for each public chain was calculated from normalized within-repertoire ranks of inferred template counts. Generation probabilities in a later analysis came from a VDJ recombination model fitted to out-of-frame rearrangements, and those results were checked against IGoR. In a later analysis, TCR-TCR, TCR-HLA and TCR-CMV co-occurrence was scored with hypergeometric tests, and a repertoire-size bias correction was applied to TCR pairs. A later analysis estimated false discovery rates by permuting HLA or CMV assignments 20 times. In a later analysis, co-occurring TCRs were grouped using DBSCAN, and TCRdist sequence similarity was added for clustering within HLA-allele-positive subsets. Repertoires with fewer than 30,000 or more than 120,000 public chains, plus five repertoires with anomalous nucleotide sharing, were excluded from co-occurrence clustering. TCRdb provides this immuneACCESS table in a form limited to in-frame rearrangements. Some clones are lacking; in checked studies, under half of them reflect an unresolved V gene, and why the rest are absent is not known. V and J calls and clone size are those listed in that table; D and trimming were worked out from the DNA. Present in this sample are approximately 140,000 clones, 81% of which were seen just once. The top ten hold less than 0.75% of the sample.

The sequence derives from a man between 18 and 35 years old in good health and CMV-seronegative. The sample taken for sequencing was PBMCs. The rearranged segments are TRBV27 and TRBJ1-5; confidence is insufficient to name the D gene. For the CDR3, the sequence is CASSLTEGSNQPQHF. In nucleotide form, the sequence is TGTGCCAGCAGTTTGACGGAGGGAAGCAATCAGCCCCAGCATTTT.